A single sample gave rise to the 28 T cell receptor beta chains below, sequenced in a study of blood T cell repertoires in COVID-19. Repertoires were generated with immunoSEQ multiplex PCR, while TCRdb's copy carries only in-frame clones and drops some. This sample has 200,000 to 300,000 clones; around 87% occur once, and the top ten carry approximately 2.2%. Material: peripheral blood. These receptors all come from a woman in her forties or fifties with acute or convalescent COVID-19.

The rearrangement joins TRBV29-1 to TRBJ2-1; 7 bases align to TRBD2. Per the germline V gene, CDR1 is SQVTM and CDR2 is ANQGSEA. The CDR3 runs to 17 residues. J was trimmed by 0 bases and V by 0 bases; bases with no gene match: 8. CDR3 bases: TGCAGCGTTGAAGATGGAGGACTAGGAAGCTCCTACAATGAGCAGTTCTTC. Its protein product is CSVEDGGLGSSYNEQFF.

The V call is TRBV27, the J call TRBJ2-1; D call uncertain. Germline CDR1 is MNHEY and CDR2 is SMNVEV (reference sequence). The CDR3 is 12 amino acids. V lost 5 bases to trimming and J lost 9 bases, with 11 bases between them. This CDR3 is CASSPRFGEQFF. CDR3 DNA sequence: TGTGCCAGCAGTCCGCGGTTCGGTGAGCAGTTCTTC.

This chain uses TRBV4-2 with TRBJ2-7; 12 bases are shared with TRBD2. The CDR3 contains 15 residues. J gave up 5 bases and V 4 bases, and 6 bases lay outside the gene matches. Germline CDR1 LGHNA, CDR2 YNFKEQ. The CDR3 coding sequence is TGTGCCAGCAGCCCCTCTAGCGGGAGGGGCCACGAGCAGTACTTC. It encodes CASSPSSGRGHEQYF.

The chain couples TRBV28 to TRBJ1-6, with no clear D. Germline lookup yields CDR1 MDHEN and CDR2 SYDVKM. V lost 6 bases and J 8 bases, leaving 17 bases between the germline ends. The CDR3 length is 15 residues. The CDR3 reads CASRPPTGSYSPLHF. In DNA, the CDR3 is TGTGCCAGCAGACCGCCGACGGGGTCTTATTCACCCCTCCACTTT.

This rearrangement joins TRBV27 to TRBJ2-4; 7 nucleotides line up with TRBD1. Germline CDR1 and CDR2: MNHEY and SMNVEV (reference sequence). This CDR3 is built from 14 residues. V gave up 3 bases and J gave up 11 bases; unmatched junction bases: 10. CDR3 coding DNA: TGTGCCAGCAGTTTGTTTAACAGGGGACCACTTCAGTACTTC. Translating it yields CASSLFNRGPLQYF.

The rearrangement links TRBV5-1 to TRBJ2-7; tentative D call: TRBD2 (7 bases). Germline CDR1 and CDR2: SGHRS and YFSETQ. Trimming left V 4 bases short and J 0 bases short, with 14 bases between. The CDR3 runs 15 residues. CDR3 in DNA: TGCGCCAGCAGCCCGGGGGGCGGTACCTCCTACGAGCAGTACTTC. It encodes CASSPGGGTSYEQYF.

The J gene is TRBJ2-1, the V gene TRBV10-3; 7 nucleotides agree with TRBD1. CDR3 length: 15 residues. CDR1 is ENHRY and CDR2 is SYGVKD in the germline V gene. The trim removed 3 bases at V and 2 bases at J, leaving 4 bases unmatched. The CDR3 reads CAISDPGQPYNEQFF. The CDR3 bases are TGTGCCATCAGTGATCCGGGACAGCCCTACAATGAGCAGTTCTTC.

The chain uses TRBV7-2 and TRBJ2-7, with 13 bases that match TRBD2. This CDR3 has 15 residues. V lost 5 bases and J lost 4; bases outside the gene matches: 5. Germline CDR1 and CDR2: SGHTA and FQGNSA. This CDR3 reads CASSLRTSGSYEQYF. In DNA form, the CDR3 reads TGTGCCAGCAGCCTACGGACTAGCGGGAGTTACGAGCAGTACTTC.

This clone was seen once. The genes are TRBV7-2 and TRBJ2-2, with D possibly matching TRBD1 (6 bases). Germline V CDR1 and CDR2: SGHTA, FQGNSA. This CDR3 spans 14 amino acids. V dropped 1 base and J dropped 6 bases, with 9 bases sitting between them. The CDR3 bases are TGTGCCAGCAGCTTAGGTCCAGGGGCCGGGGAGCTGTTTTTT. Protein product: CASSLGPGAGELFF.

As to this clone: This CDR3 is also generated by other DNA sequences in the sample. CDR3 protein: CASSGQGNSPLHF. As DNA, the CDR3 is TGTGCCAGCAGTGGACAGGGCAATTCACCCCTCCACTTT. V and J are TRBV2 and TRBJ1-6; TRBD1 aligns across 7 bases. With V trimmed by 4 bases and J by 7 bases, 1 base remained unmatched. This CDR3 contains 13 residues. Germline CDR1 reads SNHLY; CDR2 reads FYNNEI.

This chain links TRBV29-1 with TRBJ1-5, with 9 bases fitting TRBD1. The germline V gene encodes CDR1 SQVTM and CDR2 ANQGSEA. The CDR3 consists of 17 residues. The V segment lost 4 bases and the J segment 0 bases; nucleotides outside the gene matches: 10. CDR3 sequence (DNA): TGCAGCGTTGCCTTGGGACAGGGAGATTATAGCAATCAGCCCCAGCATTTT. It yields the protein CSVALGQGDYSNQPQHF.

The genes are TRBV19 and TRBJ2-2; 7 nucleotides align to TRBD2. The CDR3 sequence is 13 residues long. Germline V lookup: CDR1 LNHDA, CDR2 SQIVND (reference sequence). J was trimmed by 3 bases and V by 11 bases; bases with no gene match: 6. The CDR3 bases are TGTGCCGGCCAAGCGGGATACACCGGGGAGCTGTTTTTT. Residues: CAGQAGYTGELFF.

This chain connects TRBV28 to TRBJ2-1; 7 nucleotides agree with TRBD2. The CDR3 totals 17 residues. V trimming: 10 bases; J trimming: 3 bases; junction bases outside the gene matches: 18. The germline CDR1 and CDR2 sequences are MDHEN and SYDVKM. CDR3 sequence reads: CATTLRDYQGNYNEQFF. Written as DNA, the CDR3 is TGTGCCACCACTTTGAGGGACTACCAAGGAAACTACAATGAGCAGTTCTTC.

The chain combines TRBV6-5 with TRBJ1-1; perhaps TRBD1 as D (6 bases). The CDR3 consists of 12 residues. The germline CDR1 and CDR2 sequences are MNHEY and SVGAGI. Trimming shortened V by 8 bases and J by 4 bases, and 11 bases separated the two germline ends. CDR3 loop: CASVQGSTEAFF. CDR3 bases: TGTGCCAGCGTGCAGGGGTCCACTGAAGCTTTCTTT.

The rearrangement uses TRBV28 and TRBJ2-7; 7 nucleotides match TRBD1. Germline values: CDR1 MDHEN, CDR2 SYDVKM. The CDR3 consists of 13 residues. The trim removed 6 bases at V and 9 bases at J, leaving 11 bases unmatched. The CDR3: CASRRHAEGAQYF. The CDR3 bases are TGTGCCAGCAGGCGTCACGCCGAGGGGGCGCAGTACTTC.

This clone was recorded only once. The V and J genes are TRBV7-2 and TRBJ1-2, with D possibly TRBD1 on 5 matching bases. The CDR3 totals 15 residues. Germline V gene sequence: CDR1 SGHTA, CDR2 FQGNSA. V lost 1 base and J lost 6, with 15 bases in between. CDR3 in DNA: TGTGCCAGCAGCTTAGAGGGGCCCTCGGGGGATGGCTACACCTTC. It is translated as CASSLEGPSGDGYTF.

The chain combines TRBV4-2 with TRBJ1-3; D not resolved. Per germline, CDR1 LGHNA and CDR2 YNFKEQ. Trimming took off 0 bases at V and 4 bases at J, with 4 bases between the two ends. CDR3 length: 13 amino acids. The CDR3 DNA reads as TGTGCCAGCAGCCAAGACCAGGGAAACACCATATATTTT. It yields the protein CASSQDQGNTIYF.

The chain recombines TRBV10-2 with TRBJ2-7; 12 bases match TRBD2. The CDR3 runs to 14 residues. Germline V lookup: CDR1 WSHSY, CDR2 SAAADI. With V trimmed by 6 bases and J by 2 bases, 2 bases remained unmatched. CDR3 protein: CASRLAGGTYEQYF. As DNA, the CDR3 is TGCGCCAGCAGGCTAGCGGGAGGGACCTACGAGCAGTACTTC.

The gene calls are TRBV6-6 and TRBJ1-5, with 8 bases that match TRBD1. Losses at the gene ends were 6 bases for V and 0 bases for J; bases not matched to a gene: 4. This CDR3 contains 15 residues. Per the germline V gene, CDR1 is MNHNY and CDR2 is SVGAGI (reference sequence). The DNA for the CDR3 is TGTGCCAGCAGATCGGACAGGGTTAGCAATCAGCCCCAGCATTTT. Its translation: CASRSDRVSNQPQHF.

This clone was counted between two and nine times. The rearrangement uses TRBV27 and TRBJ1-2; TRBD1 aligns across 7 bases. Germline CDR1 MNHEY, CDR2 SMNVEV (reference sequence). The V gene end was trimmed by 8 bases and the J gene end by 0 bases; junction bases not matched to a gene: 3. CDR3 size: 13 residues. In DNA form, the CDR3 reads TGTGCCAGCCGGGACAGTACTAACTATGGCTACACCTTC. Its translation is CASRDSTNYGYTF.

J is TRBJ1-2 and V is TRBV9, with TRBD1 as a possible D gene (5 bases). The CDR3 has 16 residues. Germline CDR1 and CDR2: SGDLS and YYNGEE. The V and J ends lost 4 bases and 8 bases respectively, with 24 bases between them. Here the CDR3 reads CASSRVVTESLGGYTF. The CDR3 nucleotides read TGTGCCAGCAGCCGAGTTGTGACAGAATCCTTGGGCGGCTACACCTTC.

The CDR3 loop reads CASSLLGALVGEQYF. CDR3 nucleotides: TGTGCCAGCAGCTTACTGGGGGCCCTCGTCGGCGAGCAGTACTTC. The rearrangement joins TRBV7-2 to TRBJ2-7; weak D call: TRBD1 (6 bases). Looked up from germline, CDR1 is SGHTA and CDR2 is FQGNSA. V lost 2 bases to trimming and J lost 6 bases, with 17 bases between them. The CDR3 is made up of 15 amino acids.

V is TRBV9 and J is TRBJ1-4; D gene unclear. This CDR3 is built from 13 residues. Germline V CDR1 and CDR2: SGDLS, YYNGEE. V lost 7 bases and J lost 7, with 14 bases in between. The CDR3 reads CASSHGVPEKLFF. The CDR3 DNA reads as TGTGCCAGCTCCCACGGGGTGCCTGAAAAACTGTTTTTT.

The chain recombines TRBV12-3 or TRBV12-4 with TRBJ1-1; a weak D match, TRBD1 (6 bases). V dropped 4 bases and J dropped 8 bases, with 8 bases sitting between them. The CDR3 consists of 11 residues. In nucleotides, the CDR3 is TGTGCCAGCAGTTCTGGACAGGAAGCTTTCTTT. This encodes CASSSGQEAFF.

The V call is TRBV6-4, the J call TRBJ1-6; 7 nucleotides agree with TRBD1. The CDR3 totals 14 residues. Trimming cost V 7 bases and J 10 bases; bases outside gene matches: 10. CDR1 MRHNA and CDR2 SNTAGT come from the germline V gene. CDR3 sequence: CASISTGSFSPLHF. As DNA, the CDR3 is TGTGCCAGCATCTCGACAGGGAGTTTCTCACCCCTCCACTTT.

J is TRBJ1-2 and V is TRBV3-1 (or the pseudogene TRBV3-2); D remains ambiguous. CDR3 length: 12 amino acids. Trimming took off 1 base at V and 8 bases at J, with 8 bases between the two ends. Germline lookup yields CDR1 LGHDT and CDR2 YNNKEL (reference sequence). CDR3 residues: CASSQAVRGYTF. The CDR3 DNA follows: TGTGCCAGCAGCCAAGCGGTTCGCGGCTACACCTTC.

The V call is TRBV4-1, the J call TRBJ2-1, with a possible D match to TRBD1 (5 bases). There are 15 residues in the CDR3. The ends were cut back, 0 bases at V and 8 bases at J, with 14 bases in the middle. The germline V gene has CDR1 MGHRA and CDR2 YSYEKL. CDR3 bases: TGCGCCAGCAGCCAAGAAAGGGGTAGTGTGGATGAGCAGTTCTTC. Translation: CASSQERGSVDEQFF.

The CDR3: CASSPTGAGNTIYF. The CDR3 nucleotides read TGTGCCAGCAGCCCGACAGGGGCCGGAAACACCATATATTTT. This chain links TRBV7-9 with TRBJ1-3; 8 bases agree with TRBD1. CDR3 length equals 14 residues. V shed 5 bases and J 4 bases; nucleotides not matched to a gene: 4. Germline-derived CDR1 and CDR2 are SEHNR and FQNEAQ (reference sequence).